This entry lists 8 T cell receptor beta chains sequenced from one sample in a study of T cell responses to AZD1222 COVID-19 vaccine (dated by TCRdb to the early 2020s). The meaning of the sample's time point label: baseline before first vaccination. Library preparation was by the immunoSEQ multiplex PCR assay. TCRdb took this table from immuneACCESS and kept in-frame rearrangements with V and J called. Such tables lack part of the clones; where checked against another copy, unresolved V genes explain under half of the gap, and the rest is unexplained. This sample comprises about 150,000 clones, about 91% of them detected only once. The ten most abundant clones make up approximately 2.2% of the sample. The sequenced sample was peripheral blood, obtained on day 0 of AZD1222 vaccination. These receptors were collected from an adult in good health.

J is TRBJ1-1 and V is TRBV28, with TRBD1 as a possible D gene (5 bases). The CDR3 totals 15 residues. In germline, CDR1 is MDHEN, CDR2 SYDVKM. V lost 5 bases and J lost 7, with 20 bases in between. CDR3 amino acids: CASSPHGRAQSEAFF. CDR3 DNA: TGTGCCAGCAGTCCCCACGGCAGGGCCCAAAGTGAAGCTTTCTTT.

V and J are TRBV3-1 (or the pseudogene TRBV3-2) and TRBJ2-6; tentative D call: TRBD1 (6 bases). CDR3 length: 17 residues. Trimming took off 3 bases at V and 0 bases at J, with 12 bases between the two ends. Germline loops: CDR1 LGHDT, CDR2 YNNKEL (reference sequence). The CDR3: CASSHTTGGSGANVLTF. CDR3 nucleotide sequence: TGTGCCAGCAGCCATACGACAGGAGGCTCTGGGGCCAACGTCCTGACTTTC.

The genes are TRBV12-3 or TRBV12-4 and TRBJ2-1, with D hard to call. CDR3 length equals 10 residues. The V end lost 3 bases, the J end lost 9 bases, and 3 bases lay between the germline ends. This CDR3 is CASSFSEQFF. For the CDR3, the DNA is TGTGCCAGCAGTTTTAGTGAGCAGTTCTTC.

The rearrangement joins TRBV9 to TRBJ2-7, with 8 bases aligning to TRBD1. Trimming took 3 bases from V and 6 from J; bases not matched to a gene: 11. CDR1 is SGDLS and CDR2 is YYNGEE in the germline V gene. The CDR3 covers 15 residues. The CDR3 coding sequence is TGTGCCAGCAGCGGCGGACAGGGAGCATGGCGCGAGCAGTACTTC. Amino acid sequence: CASSGGQGAWREQYF.

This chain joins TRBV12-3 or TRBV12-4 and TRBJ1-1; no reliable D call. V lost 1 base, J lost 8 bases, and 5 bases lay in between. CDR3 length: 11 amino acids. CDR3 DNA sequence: TGTGCCAGCAGTTTAGGGCAGGAAGCTTTCTTT. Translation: CASSLGQEAFF.

The CDR3 DNA sequence: TGCGCCAGCAGCCAAGTATTAGGAGGCTCCTATAATTCACCCCTCCACTTT. Translation: CASSQVLGGSYNSPLHF. The genes are TRBV4-3 and TRBJ1-6, with unresolved D. V was cut by 1 base and J by 0 bases, with 10 bases left in between. This CDR3 has 17 amino acids. Germline values: CDR1 LGHNA, CDR2 YSLEER.

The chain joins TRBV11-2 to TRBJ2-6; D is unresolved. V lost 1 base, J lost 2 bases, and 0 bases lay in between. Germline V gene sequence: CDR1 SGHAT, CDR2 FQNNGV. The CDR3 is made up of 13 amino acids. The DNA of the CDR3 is TGTGCCAGCAGCTTAGCTGGGGCCAACGTCCTGACTTTC. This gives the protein CASSLAGANVLTF.

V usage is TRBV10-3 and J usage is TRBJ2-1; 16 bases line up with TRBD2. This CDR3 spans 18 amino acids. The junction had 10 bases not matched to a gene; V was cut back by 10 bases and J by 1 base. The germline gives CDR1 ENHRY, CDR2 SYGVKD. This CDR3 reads CATLPGLAGGTSYNEQFF. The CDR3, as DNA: TGTGCCACCCTACCGGGACTAGCGGGAGGGACATCCTACAATGAGCAGTTCTTC.